This record concerns one T cell receptor beta chain sequence. Its antigen is undetermined. This entry is derived from a study of shared clonotypes between healthy human individuals. The CDR3 is made up of 13 amino acids. Germline V CDR1 and CDR2: WSHSY, SAAADI. V lost 7 bases and J 6 bases, leaving 16 bases between the germline ends. Study-wide findings and caveats: Naive CD4 clonotypes were shared across a few donors at about 5%.

The authors' processing: ImmunoSEQ sequences covered only the junction and lacked quality scores; filtering therefore differed. The assay was immunoSEQ multiplex PCR, and TCRdb's table has in-frame clones only and misses some. V and J calls and clone size come straight from that table; D and trimming were deduced from the DNA. The profile shows 660,000 or so clones, approximately 96% of them singletons. CD45RO-negative, CCR7-positively selected cells formed the naive CD8 fraction, excluding terminally differentiated effector memory CD45RA+ cells. V usage is TRBV10-2 and J usage is TRBJ2-7, with unresolved D. Specimen: naive CD8+ T cells sorted from blood. This receptor was taken from a woman aged 25 to 45 in good health. The CDR3 reads CASKLGPSTEQYF. CDR3 nucleotides: TGCGCCAGCAAGTTGGGCCCCAGTACCGAGCAGTACTTC.